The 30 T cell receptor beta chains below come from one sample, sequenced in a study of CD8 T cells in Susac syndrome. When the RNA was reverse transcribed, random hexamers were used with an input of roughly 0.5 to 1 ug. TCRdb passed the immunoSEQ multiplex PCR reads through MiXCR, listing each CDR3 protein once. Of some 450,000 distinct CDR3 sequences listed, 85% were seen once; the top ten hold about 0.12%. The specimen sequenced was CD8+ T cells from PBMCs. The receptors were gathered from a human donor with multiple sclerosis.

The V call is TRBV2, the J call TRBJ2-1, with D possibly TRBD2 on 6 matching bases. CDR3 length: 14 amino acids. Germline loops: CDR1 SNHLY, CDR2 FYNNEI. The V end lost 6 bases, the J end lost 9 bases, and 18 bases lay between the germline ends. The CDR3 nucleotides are TGTGCCAGCAGGTGGGCGGGGCGAAACAGTGAGCAGTTCTTC. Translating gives CASRWAGRNSEQFF. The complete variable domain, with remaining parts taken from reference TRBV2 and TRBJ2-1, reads EPEVTQTPSHQVTQMGQEVILRCVPISNHLYFYWYRQILGQKVEFLVSFYNNEISEKSEIFDDQFSVERPDGSNFTLKIRSTKLEDSAMYFCASRWAGRNSEQFFGPGTRLTVL.

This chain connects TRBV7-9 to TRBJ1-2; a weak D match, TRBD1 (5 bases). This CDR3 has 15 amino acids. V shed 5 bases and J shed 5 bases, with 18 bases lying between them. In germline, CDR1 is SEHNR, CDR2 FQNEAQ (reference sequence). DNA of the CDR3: TGTGCCAGCAGCCCCCCCCTAACGCCAGGGTATGGCTACACCTTC. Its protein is CASSPPLTPGYGYTF.

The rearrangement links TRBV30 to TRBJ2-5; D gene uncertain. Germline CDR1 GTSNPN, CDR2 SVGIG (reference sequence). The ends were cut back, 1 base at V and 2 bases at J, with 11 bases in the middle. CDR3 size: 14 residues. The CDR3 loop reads CAWSGAALQETQYF. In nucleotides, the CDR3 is TGTGCCTGGAGTGGGGCAGCCCTACAAGAGACCCAGTACTTC.

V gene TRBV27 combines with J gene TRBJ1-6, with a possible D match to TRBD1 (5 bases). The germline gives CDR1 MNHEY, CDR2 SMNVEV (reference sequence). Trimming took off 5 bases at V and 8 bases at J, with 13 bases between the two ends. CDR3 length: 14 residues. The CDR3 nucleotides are TGTGCCAGCAGTCCCGGGACGGAATATTCACCCCTCCACTTT. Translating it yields CASSPGTEYSPLHF.

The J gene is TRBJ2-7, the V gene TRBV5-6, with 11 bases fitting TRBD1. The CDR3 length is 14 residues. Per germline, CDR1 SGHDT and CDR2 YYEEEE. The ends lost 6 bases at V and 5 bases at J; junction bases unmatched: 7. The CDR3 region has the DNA TGTGCCAGCATCGGACAGGGGGCTTCTCACGAGCAGTACTTC. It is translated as CASIGQGASHEQYF. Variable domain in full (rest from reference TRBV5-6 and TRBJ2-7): DAGVTQSPTHLIKTRGQQVTLRCSPKSGHDTVSWYQQALGQGPQFIFQYYEEEERQRGNFPDRFSGHQFPNYSSELNVNALLLGDSALYLCASIGQGASHEQYFGPGTRLTVT.

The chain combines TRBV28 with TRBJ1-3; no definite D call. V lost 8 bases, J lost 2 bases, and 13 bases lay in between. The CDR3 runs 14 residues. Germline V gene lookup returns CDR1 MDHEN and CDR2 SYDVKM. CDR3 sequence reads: CASLTKHTGNTIYF. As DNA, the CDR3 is TGTGCCAGCCTAACAAAACACACTGGAAACACCATATATTTT.

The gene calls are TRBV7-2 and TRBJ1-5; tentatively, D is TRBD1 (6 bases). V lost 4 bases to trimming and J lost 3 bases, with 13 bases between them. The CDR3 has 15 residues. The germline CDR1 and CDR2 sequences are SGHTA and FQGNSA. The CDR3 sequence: CASSSLGGSNQPQHF. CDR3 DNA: TGTGCCAGCAGCTCCCTAGGGGGGTCCAATCAGCCCCAGCATTTT.

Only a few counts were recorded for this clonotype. CDR3 loop: CASSEEGEEAFF. DNA of the CDR3: TGTGCCAGCAGTGAAGAGGGCGAGGAAGCTTTCTTT. This rearrangement joins TRBV6-1 to TRBJ1-1, with D uncertain. The length of the CDR3 is 12 residues. CDR1 is MNHNS and CDR2 is SASEGT in the germline V gene. Trimming took 1 base from V and 8 from J, leaving 8 bases between them.

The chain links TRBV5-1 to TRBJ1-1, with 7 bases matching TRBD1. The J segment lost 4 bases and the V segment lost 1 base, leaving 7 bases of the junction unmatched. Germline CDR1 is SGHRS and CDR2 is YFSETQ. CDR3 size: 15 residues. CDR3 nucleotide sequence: TGCGCCAGCAGCTTGAGGGACAGAATATTCACTGAAGCTTTCTTT. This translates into CASSLRDRIFTEAFF.

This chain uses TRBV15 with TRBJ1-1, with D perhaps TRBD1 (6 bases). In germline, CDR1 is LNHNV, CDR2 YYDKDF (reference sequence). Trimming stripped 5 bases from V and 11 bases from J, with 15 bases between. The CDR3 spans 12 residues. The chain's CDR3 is CATSPGLGAAFF. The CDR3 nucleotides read TGTGCCACCAGCCCAGGGTTGGGGGCCGCTTTCTTT.

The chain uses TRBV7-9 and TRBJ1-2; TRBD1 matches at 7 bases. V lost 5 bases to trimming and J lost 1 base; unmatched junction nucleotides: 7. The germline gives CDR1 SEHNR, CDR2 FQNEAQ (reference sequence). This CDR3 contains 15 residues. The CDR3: CASSRKGQINYGYTF. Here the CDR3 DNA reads TGTGCCAGCAGCAGAAAGGGACAGATTAACTATGGCTACACCTTC.

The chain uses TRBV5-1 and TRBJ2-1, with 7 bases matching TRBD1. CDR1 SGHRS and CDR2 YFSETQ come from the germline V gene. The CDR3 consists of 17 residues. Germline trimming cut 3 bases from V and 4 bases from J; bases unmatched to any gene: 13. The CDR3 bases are TGCGCCAGCAGCTCCAATTTCCAACAGGGGAATTACAATGAGCAGTTCTTC. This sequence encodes CASSSNFQQGNYNEQFF.

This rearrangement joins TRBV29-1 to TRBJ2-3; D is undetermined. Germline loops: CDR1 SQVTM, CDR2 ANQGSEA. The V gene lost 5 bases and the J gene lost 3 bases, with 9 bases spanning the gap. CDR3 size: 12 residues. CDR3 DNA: TGCAGCGTTCTTTTGCGAACAGATACGCAGTATTTT. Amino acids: CSVLLRTDTQYF.

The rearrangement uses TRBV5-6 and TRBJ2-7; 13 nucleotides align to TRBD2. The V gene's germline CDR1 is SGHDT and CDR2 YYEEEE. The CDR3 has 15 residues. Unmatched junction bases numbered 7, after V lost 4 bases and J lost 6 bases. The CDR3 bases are TGTGCCAGCAGCCCAGGACTAGCGGGAGTTCTCGAGCAGTACTTC. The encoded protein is CASSPGLAGVLEQYF.

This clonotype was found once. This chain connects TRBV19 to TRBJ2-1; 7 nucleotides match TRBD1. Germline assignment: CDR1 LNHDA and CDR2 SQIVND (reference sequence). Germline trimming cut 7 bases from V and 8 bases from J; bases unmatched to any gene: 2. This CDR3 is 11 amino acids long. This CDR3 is CASTGTDEQFF. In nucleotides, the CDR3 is TGTGCCAGTACCGGGACAGATGAGCAGTTCTTC. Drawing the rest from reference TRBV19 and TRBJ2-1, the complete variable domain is DGGITQSPKYLFRKEGQNVTLSCEQNLNHDAMYWYRQDPGQGLRLIYYSQIVNDFQKGDIAEGYSVSREKKESFPLTVTSAQKNPTAFYLCASTGTDEQFFGPGTRLTVL.

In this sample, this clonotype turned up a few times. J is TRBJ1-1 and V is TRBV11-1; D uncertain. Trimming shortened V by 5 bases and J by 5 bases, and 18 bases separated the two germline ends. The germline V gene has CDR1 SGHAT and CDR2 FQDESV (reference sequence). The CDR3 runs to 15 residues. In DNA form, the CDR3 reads TGTGCCAGCAGCACTCGTTTCGGGAATCGAACTGAAGCTTTCTTT. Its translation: CASSTRFGNRTEAFF.

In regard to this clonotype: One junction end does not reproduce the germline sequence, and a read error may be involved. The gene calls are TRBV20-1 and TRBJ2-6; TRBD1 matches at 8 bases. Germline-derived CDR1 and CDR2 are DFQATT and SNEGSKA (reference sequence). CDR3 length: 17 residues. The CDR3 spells CSAVPGQASSGADVLTF. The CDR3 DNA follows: TGCAGTGCCGTTCCGGGACAGGCGAGCTCTGGGGCCGACGTCCTGACTTTC.

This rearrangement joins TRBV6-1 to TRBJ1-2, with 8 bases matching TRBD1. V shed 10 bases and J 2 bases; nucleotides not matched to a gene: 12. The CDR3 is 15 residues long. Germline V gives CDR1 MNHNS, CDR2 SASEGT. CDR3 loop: CATHQTGDTNYGYTF. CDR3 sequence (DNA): TGTGCCACCCATCAGACAGGGGATACCAACTATGGCTACACCTTC.

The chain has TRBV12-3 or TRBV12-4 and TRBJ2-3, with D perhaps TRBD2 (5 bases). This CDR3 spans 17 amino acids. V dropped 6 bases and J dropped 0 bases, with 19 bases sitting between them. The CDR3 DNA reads TGTGCCAGCAGCTCGTTTCGGGGAAACACTAGCACAGATACGCAGTATTTT. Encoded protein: CASSSFRGNTSTDTQYF.

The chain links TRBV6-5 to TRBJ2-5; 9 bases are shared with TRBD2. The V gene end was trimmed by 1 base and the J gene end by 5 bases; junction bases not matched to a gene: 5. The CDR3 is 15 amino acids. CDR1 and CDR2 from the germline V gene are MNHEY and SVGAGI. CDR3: CASSYWREGRETQYF. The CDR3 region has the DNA TGTGCCAGCAGTTACTGGCGGGAGGGCCGGGAGACCCAGTACTTC.

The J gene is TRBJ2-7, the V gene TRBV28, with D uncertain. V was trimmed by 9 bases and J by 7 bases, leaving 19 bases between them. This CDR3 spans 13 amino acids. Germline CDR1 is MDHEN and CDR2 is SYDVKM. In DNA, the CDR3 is TGTGCCAGTGGTCGGTTAGGGCTGGGTGAGCAGTACTTC. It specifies CASGRLGLGEQYF.

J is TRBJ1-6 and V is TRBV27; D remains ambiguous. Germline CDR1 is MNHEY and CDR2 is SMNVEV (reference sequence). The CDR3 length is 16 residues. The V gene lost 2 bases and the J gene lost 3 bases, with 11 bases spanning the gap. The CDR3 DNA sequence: TGTGCCAGCAGTTTACTCGGGGAGGTCTATAATTCACCCCTCCACTTT. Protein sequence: CASSLLGEVYNSPLHF.

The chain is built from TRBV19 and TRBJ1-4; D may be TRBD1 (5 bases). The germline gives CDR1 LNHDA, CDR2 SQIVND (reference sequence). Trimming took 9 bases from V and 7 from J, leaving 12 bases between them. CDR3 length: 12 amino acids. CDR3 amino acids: CASYGTGEKLFF. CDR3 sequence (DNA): TGTGCCAGCTACGGGACCGGTGAAAAACTGTTTTTT.

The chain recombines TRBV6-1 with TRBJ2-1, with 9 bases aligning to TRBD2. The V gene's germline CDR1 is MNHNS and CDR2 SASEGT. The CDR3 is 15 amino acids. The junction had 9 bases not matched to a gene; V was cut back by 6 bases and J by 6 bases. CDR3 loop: CASRAEREARNEQFF. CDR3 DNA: TGTGCCAGCAGAGCGGAGCGGGAGGCACGCAATGAGCAGTTCTTC.

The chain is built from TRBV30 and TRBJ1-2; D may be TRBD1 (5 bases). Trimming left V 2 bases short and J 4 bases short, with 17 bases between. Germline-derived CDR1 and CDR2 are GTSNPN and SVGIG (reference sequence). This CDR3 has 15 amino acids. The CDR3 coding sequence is TGTGCCTGGAGTATGTCAGGGAACAGGCGCTATGGCTACACCTTC. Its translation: CAWSMSGNRRYGYTF.

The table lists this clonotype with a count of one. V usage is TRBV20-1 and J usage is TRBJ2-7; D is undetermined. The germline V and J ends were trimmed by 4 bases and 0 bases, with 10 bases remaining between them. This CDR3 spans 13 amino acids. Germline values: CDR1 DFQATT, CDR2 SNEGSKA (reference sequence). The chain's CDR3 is CSAKTRSSYEQYF. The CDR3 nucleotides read TGCAGTGCTAAGACACGGAGCTCCTACGAGCAGTACTTC.

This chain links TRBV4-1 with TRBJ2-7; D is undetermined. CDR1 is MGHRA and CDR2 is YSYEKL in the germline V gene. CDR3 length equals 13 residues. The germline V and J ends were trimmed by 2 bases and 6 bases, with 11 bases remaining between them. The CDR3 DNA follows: TGCGCCAGCAGCCAAACTGCGACCTCCGAGCAGTACTTC. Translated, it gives CASSQTATSEQYF.

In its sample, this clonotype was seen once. Written as DNA, the CDR3 is TGTGCCACGTCCCTGGGAGTCGAGCAGTTCTTC. Amino acids: CATSLGVEQFF. The chain carries TRBV6-5 and TRBJ2-1; maybe TRBD2 (5 bases). Germline V gene data show CDR1 as MNHEY and CDR2 as SVGAGI. This CDR3 spans 11 amino acids. V gave up 10 bases and J gave up 10 bases, with 14 bases separating them.

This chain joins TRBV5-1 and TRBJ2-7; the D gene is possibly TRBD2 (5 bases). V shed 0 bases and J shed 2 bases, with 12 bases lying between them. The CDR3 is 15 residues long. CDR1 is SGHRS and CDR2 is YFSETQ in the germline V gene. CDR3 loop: CASSLELVGTYEQYF. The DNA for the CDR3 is TGCGCCAGCAGCTTGGAACTAGTTGGGACCTACGAGCAGTACTTC.

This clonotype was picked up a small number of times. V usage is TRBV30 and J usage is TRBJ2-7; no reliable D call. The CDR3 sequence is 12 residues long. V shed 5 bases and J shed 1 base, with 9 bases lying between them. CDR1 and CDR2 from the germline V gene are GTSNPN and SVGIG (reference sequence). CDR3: CAWGWGSYEQYF. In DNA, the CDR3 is TGTGCCTGGGGCTGGGGATCCTACGAGCAGTACTTC.